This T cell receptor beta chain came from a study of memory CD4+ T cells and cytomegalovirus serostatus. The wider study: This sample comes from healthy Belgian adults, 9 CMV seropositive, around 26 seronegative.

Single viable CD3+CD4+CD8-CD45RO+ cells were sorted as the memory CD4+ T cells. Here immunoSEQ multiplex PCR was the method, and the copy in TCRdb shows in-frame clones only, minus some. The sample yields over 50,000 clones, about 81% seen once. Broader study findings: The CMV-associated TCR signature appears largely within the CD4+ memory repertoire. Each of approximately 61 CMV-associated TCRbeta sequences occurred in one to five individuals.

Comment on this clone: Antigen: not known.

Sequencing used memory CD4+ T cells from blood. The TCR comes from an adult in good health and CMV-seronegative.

This CDR3 is CASSLGGGRAKNIQYF. The CDR3 bases are TGTGCCAGCAGCTTGGGGGGCGGGAGGGCCAAAAACATTCAGTACTTC. V and J are TRBV5-6 and TRBJ2-4, with 8 bases aligning to TRBD2. The CDR3 has 16 residues. The germline CDR1 and CDR2 sequences are SGHDT and YYEEEE. V trimming: 0 bases; J trimming: 1 base; junction bases outside the gene matches: 3.